These T cell receptor beta chains were read from a single sample in a study of response to subunit inactivated influenza vaccine. MiXCR, applied by TCRdb to the RT-PCR reads, yields one record per CDR3 protein. The sample has some 570,000 distinct CDR3 sequences, around 11% seen once; the top ten hold roughly 9.6%. These sequences were also reported in another study, on T cells expressing NK-cell markers.

The source was PBMCs from blood, collected on the day of vaccination. These receptors all stem from a man over 45 who received an inactivated influenza vaccine. Both conserved end residues are part of each CDR3. The D gene is left open where the match is weak. The size field is filled for only some rows; it gives once, few, many or a size class.

size	V	J	D	DNA	CDR3
.	TRBV7-2	TRBJ2-3	.	TGTGCCAGCAGCTTAGTCCCCTCAGATACGCAGTATTTT	CASSLVPSDTQYF
few	TRBV12-3/TRBV12-4	TRBJ1-4	.	TGTGCCAGCAGTTTCGTGAAGAAACTGTTTTTT	CASSFVKKLFF
few	TRBV9	TRBJ2-7	.	TGTGCCAGCAGCACCCCGGGAGCAAGGGGGCGCGACGAGCAGTACTTC	CASSTPGARGRDEQYF
.	TRBV20-1	TRBJ2-2	.	TGCAGTGCTAGGGCCATAGGGGCGTACACCGGGGAGCTGTTTTTT	CSARAIGAYTGELFF
few	TRBV7-9	TRBJ2-3	.	TGTGCCAGCAGCTTAGCGTTACCGGATACGCAGTATTTT	CASSLALPDTQYF
.	TRBV7-2	TRBJ2-4	.	TGTGCCAGCAGCTTAGGAGGGGGACTAGCCAAAAACATTCAGTACTTC	CASSLGGGLAKNIQYF
.	TRBV7-8	TRBJ2-1	TRBD2	TGTGCCAGCAGCCCTCGGGGCGGGGGGGCCGATGAGCAGTTCTTC	CASSPRGGGADEQFF
.	TRBV5-1	TRBJ2-7	TRBD1	TGCGCCAGCAGCTTCCCAGACAGGGGATCGTACGAGCAGTACTTC	CASSFPDRGSYEQYF
.	TRBV5-4	TRBJ2-7	TRBD1	TGTGCCAGCAGCTACGACTTACAGGGGAACGAGCAGTACTTC	CASSYDLQGNEQYF
.	TRBV12-3/TRBV12-4	TRBJ1-2	.	TGTGCCAGCAGTTCGGGGTCCGACTATGGCTACACCTTC	CASSSGSDYGYTF
.	TRBV7-9	TRBJ1-6	.	TGTGCCAGCAGCTTCGGGGGTCGGAATTCACCCCTCCACTTT	CASSFGGRNSPLHF
.	TRBV5-1	TRBJ2-7	.	TGCGCCAGCAGCTTGATAGGGCAGCCGGGCGAGCAGTACTTC	CASSLIGQPGEQYF
many	TRBV7-8	TRBJ2-1	.	TGTGCCAGCAGCTTAGTCCAGGGGCATTTCGGTGAGCAGTTCTTC	CASSLVQGHFGEQFF
few	TRBV12-3/TRBV12-4	TRBJ1-2	TRBD1	TGTGCCAGCAGCCGGACAGGGAGAAGGTACGGCTACACCTTC	CASSRTGRRYGYTF
few	TRBV18	TRBJ2-5	TRBD2	TGTGCCAGCTCACCACTAGGGACTAGCTTTACGGAGACCCAGTACTTC	CASSPLGTSFTETQYF
.	TRBV10-3	TRBJ2-1	.	TGTGCCATCAGGCGGGACCTAGGGGGTGAGCAGTTCTTC	CAIRRDLGGEQFF
few	TRBV6-2/TRBV6-3	TRBJ1-1	.	TGTGCCAGCAGTTATGCGGAAGGCACTGAAGCTTTCTTT	CASSYAEGTEAFF
once	TRBV20-1	TRBJ2-7	TRBD2	TGCAGTGCCCACGGACTAGCGGGAGGCTCCTACGAGCAGTACTTC	CSAHGLAGGSYEQYF
.	TRBV6-5	TRBJ2-7	.	TGTGCCAGCAGTTACTCGCCAGGGAGCTCCTACGAGCAGTACTTC	CASSYSPGSSYEQYF
.	TRBV20-1	TRBJ2-1	TRBD2	TGCAGTGCTAGAGAAACGACTACGGGTAGGGCTAGCGGGGGCCCGTTCTTC	CSARETTTGRASGGPFF
few	TRBV29-1	TRBJ2-1	.	TGCAGCGTTGAACTTTTTGCCAATGAGCAGTTCTTC	CSVELFANEQFF
.	TRBV29-1	TRBJ2-2	.	TGCAGCGTCGCTGGATTGGGCGGGGAGCTGTTTTTT	CSVAGLGGELFF
few	TRBV14	TRBJ2-5	TRBD2	TGTGCCAGCAGCCAAGTTAGCGGGAGGGAGACCCAGTACTTC	CASSQVSGRETQYF
few	TRBV4-2	TRBJ1-1	TRBD1	TGTGCCAGCAGCGGCCGACTGACAGGGTTTGATGAAGCTTTCTTT	CASSGRLTGFDEAFF
.	TRBV10-3	TRBJ2-1	.	TGTGCCATCAAGGGGACTTCACTAAATGAGCAGTTCTTC	CAIKGTSLNEQFF
.	TRBV11-2	TRBJ2-7	TRBD1	TGTGCCAGCAGCTCCAGGACAGGGCAGTACTTC	CASSSRTGQYF
many	TRBV4-2	TRBJ2-7	TRBD2	TGTGCCAGCAGCCCAAGTCGGACTAGCGGAAACTACGAGCAGTACTTC	CASSPSRTSGNYEQYF
.	TRBV28	TRBJ2-6	TRBD1	TGTGCCAGCAGCTTTACTCCGGGACAGAGCTCTGGGGCCAACGTCCTGACTTTC	CASSFTPGQSSGANVLTF
few	TRBV12-3/TRBV12-4	TRBJ1-5	.	TGTGCCAGCAGTTTATGGAAAGGAAATAGAAGGAATCAGCCCCAGCATTTT	CASSLWKGNRRNQPQHF
few	TRBV29-1	TRBJ2-7	.	TGCAGCGCCCTCACCTCCTACGAGCAGTACTTC	CSALTSYEQYF
few	TRBV5-1	TRBJ1-5	TRBD1	TGCGCCAGCAGCCCCGGGACAGGGGACCCTAATCAGCCCCAGCATTTT	CASSPGTGDPNQPQHF
.	TRBV12-3/TRBV12-4	TRBJ2-3	TRBD2	TGTGCCAGCAGTTGGGGGACTAGGGACACAGATACGCAGTATTTT	CASSWGTRDTDTQYF
many	TRBV6-1	TRBJ2-2	TRBD2	TGTGCCAGCAAGGGACTAGCGGGAGTGGGTGGCACCGGGGAGCTGTTTTTT	CASKGLAGVGGTGELFF
few	TRBV12-3/TRBV12-4	TRBJ2-1	.	TGTGCCAGCAGTTTATATAGCGAGAACAATGAGCAGTTCTTC	CASSLYSENNEQFF
few	TRBV15	TRBJ2-5	TRBD2	TGTGCCACCAGCAGAGATGGACTCCTAGCGGGAGGCCCAGAGACCCAGTACTTC	CATSRDGLLAGGPETQYF
few	TRBV20-1	TRBJ2-2	.	TGCAGTGCCCGGAGGGGGGCTACCGGGGAGCTGTTTTTT	CSARRGATGELFF
many	TRBV12-3/TRBV12-4	TRBJ2-7	.	TGTGCCAGCAGTTTATCCAGGGGCTACGAGCAGTACTTC	CASSLSRGYEQYF
.	TRBV2	TRBJ2-3	.	TGTGCCAGCAGGTGGGGGCGGACAGATACACAGTATTTT	CASRWGRTDTQYF
few	TRBV19	TRBJ2-1	.	TGTGCCAGTAGTATAGGATTGCGAGCGGGTCTATACAATGAGCAGTTCTTC	CASSIGLRAGLYNEQFF
.	TRBV5-6	TRBJ2-7	TRBD1	TGTGCCAGCAGCAGGAGGACAGGGTTCTCCTACGAGCAGTACTTC	CASSRRTGFSYEQYF
few	TRBV7-2	TRBJ2-1	.	TGTGCCAGCAGCCCCAGTCGCGAGAATGAGCAGTTCTTC	CASSPSRENEQFF
.	TRBV29-1	TRBJ2-3	.	TGCAGCGTTTTTGCTGGGGCGTCAGATGCGCAGTATTTT	CSVFAGASDAQYF
.	TRBV9	TRBJ2-5	.	TGTGCCAGCAGCGTAGATGTAACAGGGCAAGAGACCCAGTACTTC	CASSVDVTGQETQYF
.	TRBV7-2	TRBJ2-1	TRBD2	TGTGCCAGCAGACGTTATAGCGGGGGCAACAATGAGCAGTTCTTC	CASRRYSGGNNEQFF
.	TRBV7-9	TRBJ2-3	.	TGTGCCAGCAGCCAGCGACAGACATTCACAGATACGCAGTATTTT	CASSQRQTFTDTQYF
few	TRBV21-1	TRBJ2-5	.	TGTGCCAGCAGCAAAGCGACTAGCGGAGGCCAAGAGACCCAGTACTTC	CASSKATSGGQETQYF
.	TRBV6-1	TRBJ2-1	TRBD2	TGTGCCAGCAGTCCCCCTTTAGCGGGGGGGCGGTACAATGAGCAGTTCTTC	CASSPPLAGGRYNEQFF
many	TRBV29-1	TRBJ2-7	.	TGCAGCGCCAAAGGCAGTGGGTACGAGCAGTACTTC	CSAKGSGYEQYF
few	TRBV4-3	TRBJ2-1	TRBD2	TGCGCCAGCAGCCAAGATCTTCCAGCGGGGGGGTACAATGAGCAGTTCTTC	CASSQDLPAGGYNEQFF